In its sample, the clone carrying this T cell receptor (beta chain) was seen many times. Its target is not known. The record originates from a study of identical twins. Study results and limitations: With beta out-of-frame sequences, excess sharing by twins was weaker.

TCRdb reanalysed the 5' RACE reads using MiXCR and keeps one entry per CDR3 protein. The table lists hundreds of thousands of distinct CDR3 sequences, roughly 6% of them singletons, with under 2% in the top ten. CDR1 is SGDLS and CDR2 is YYNGEE in the germline V gene. Trimming removed 0 bases at V and 0 bases at J, with 7 bases between. The CDR3 is 14 amino acids. The source of this sequence is a man aged 18-30 years in good health. V is TRBV9 and J is TRBJ2-7, with unresolved D. Sequencing was performed on naive T cells sorted from blood. The CDR3: CASSVEQASYEQYF. The CDR3 DNA follows: TGTGCCAGCAGCGTAGAGCAGGCCTCCTACGAGCAGTACTTC.